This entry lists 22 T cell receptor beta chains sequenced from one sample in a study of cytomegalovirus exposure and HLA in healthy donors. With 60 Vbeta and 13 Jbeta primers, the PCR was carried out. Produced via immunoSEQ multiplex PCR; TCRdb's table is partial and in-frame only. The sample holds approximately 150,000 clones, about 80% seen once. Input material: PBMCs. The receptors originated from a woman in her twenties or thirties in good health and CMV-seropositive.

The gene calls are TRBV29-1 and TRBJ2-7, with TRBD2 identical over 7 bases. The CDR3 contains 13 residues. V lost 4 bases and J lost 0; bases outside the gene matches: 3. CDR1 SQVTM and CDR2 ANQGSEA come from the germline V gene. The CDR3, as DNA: TGCAGCGTTGGGTCTAGCGGCTCCTACGAGCAGTACTTC. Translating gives CSVGSSGSYEQYF.

CDR3 in DNA: TGTGCCAGCAGTCTCCTGAACTATGGCTACACCTTC. Translating gives CASSLLNYGYTF. The V and J genes are TRBV28 and TRBJ1-2; D remains unclear. Germline assignment: CDR1 MDHEN and CDR2 SYDVKM. Trimming left V 5 bases short and J 2 bases short, with 6 bases between. This CDR3 has 12 amino acids.

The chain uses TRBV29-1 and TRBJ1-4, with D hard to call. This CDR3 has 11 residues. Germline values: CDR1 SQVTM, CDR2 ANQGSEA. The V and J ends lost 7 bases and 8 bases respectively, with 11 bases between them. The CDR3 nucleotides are TGCAGCGCTCAGAAAAACGAAAAACTGTTTTTT. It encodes CSAQKNEKLFF.

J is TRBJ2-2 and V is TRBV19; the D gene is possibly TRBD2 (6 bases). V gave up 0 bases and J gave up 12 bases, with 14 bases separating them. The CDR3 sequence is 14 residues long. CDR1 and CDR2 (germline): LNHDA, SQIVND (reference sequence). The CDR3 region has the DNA TGTGCCAGTAGTATAGAGGAGGGGACGGGCCAGCTGTTTTTT. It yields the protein CASSIEEGTGQLFF.

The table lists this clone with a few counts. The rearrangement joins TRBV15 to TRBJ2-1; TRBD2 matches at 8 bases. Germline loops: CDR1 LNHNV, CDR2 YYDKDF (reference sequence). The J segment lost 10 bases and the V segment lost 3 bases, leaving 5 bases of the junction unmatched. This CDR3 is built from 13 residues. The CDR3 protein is CATSRGLVGEQFF. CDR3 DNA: TGTGCCACCAGCAGGGGACTAGTAGGGGAGCAGTTCTTC.

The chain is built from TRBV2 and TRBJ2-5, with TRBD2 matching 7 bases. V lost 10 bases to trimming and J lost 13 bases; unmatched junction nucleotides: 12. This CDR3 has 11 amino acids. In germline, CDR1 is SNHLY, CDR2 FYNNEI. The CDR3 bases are TGTGCCACCATGGCCCGGGAGGTTGGGTACTTC. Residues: CATMAREVGYF.

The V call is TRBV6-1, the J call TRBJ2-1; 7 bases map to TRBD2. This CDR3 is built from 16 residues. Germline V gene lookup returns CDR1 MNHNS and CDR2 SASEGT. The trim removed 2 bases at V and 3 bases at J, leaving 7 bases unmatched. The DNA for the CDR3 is TGTGCCAGCAGTGAATTGTGGGAGGGCCTCTACAATGAGCAGTTCTTC. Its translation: CASSELWEGLYNEQFF.

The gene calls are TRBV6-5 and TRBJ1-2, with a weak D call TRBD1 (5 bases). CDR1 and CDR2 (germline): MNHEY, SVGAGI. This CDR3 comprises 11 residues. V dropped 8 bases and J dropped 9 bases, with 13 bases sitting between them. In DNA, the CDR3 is TGTGCCAGCTGGCAGGGCAGTCGCTACACCTTC. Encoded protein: CASWQGSRYTF.

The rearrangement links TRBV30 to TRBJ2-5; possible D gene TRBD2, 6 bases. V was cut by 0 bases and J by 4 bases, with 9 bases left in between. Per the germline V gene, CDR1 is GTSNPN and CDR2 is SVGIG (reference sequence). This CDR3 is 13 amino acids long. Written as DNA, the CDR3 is TGTGCCTGGAGTGTAGCCGGGGGAGAGACCCAGTACTTC. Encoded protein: CAWSVAGGETQYF.

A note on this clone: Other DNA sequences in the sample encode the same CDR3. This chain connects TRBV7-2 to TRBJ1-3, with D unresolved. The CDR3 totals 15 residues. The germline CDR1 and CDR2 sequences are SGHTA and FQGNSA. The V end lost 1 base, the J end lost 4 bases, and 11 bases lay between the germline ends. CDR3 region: CASSLDPGSGNTIYF. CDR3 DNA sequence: TGTGCCAGCAGCTTAGATCCGGGTTCGGGAAACACCATATATTTT.

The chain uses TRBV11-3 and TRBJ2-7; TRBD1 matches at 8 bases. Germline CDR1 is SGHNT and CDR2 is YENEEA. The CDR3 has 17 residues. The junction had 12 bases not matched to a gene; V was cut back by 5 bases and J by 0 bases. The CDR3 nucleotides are TGTGCCAGCAGCATGGACAGGGTCGTGAAAAGCTCCTACGAGCAGTACTTC. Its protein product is CASSMDRVVKSSYEQYF.

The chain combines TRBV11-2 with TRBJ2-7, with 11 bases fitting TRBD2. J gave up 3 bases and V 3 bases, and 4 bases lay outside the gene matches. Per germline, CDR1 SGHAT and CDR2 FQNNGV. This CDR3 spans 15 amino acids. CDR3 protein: CASSFGTSGYYEQYF. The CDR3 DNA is TGTGCCAGCAGCTTCGGGACTAGCGGTTACTACGAGCAGTACTTC.

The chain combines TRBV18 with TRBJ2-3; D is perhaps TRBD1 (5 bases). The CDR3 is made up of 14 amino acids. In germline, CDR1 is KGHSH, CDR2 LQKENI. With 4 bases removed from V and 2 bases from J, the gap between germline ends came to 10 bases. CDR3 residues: CASSLRQTTDTQYF. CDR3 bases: TGTGCCAGCTCACTTAGACAGACCACAGATACGCAGTATTTT.

The CDR3 coding sequence is TGTGCCAGCATGAGACTATTGAACACTGAAGCTTTCTTT. Protein: CASMRLLNTEAFF. This chain links TRBV6-6 with TRBJ1-1; D is ambiguous. CDR3 length: 13 amino acids. V lost 7 bases, J lost 0 bases, and 9 bases lay in between. Germline CDR1 reads MNHNY; CDR2 reads SVGAGI (reference sequence).

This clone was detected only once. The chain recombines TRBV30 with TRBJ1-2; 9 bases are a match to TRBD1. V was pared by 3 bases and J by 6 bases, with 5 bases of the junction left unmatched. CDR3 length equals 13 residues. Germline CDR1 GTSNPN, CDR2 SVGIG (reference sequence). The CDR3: CAWSTGGADGYTF. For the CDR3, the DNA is TGTGCCTGGAGCACAGGGGGCGCGGATGGCTACACCTTC.

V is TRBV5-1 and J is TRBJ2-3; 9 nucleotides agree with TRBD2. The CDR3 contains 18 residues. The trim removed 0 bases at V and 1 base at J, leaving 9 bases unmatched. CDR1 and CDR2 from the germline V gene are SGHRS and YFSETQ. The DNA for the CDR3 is TGCGCCAGCAGCTTGGCCAACCGGCGGGAGGGACGCACAGATACGCAGTATTTT. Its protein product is CASSLANRREGRTDTQYF.

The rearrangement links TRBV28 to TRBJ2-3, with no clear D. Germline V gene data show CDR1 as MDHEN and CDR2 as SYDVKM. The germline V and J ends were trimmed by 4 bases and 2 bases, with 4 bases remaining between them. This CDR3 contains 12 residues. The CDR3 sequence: CASSSFTDTQYF. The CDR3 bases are TGTGCCAGCAGTTCCTTCACAGATACGCAGTATTTT.

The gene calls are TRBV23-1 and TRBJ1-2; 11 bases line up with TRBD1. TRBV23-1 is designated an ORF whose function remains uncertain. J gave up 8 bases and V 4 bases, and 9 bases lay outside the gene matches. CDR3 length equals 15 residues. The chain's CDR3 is CASSRRDRGTRGYTF. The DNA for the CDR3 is TGCGCCAGCAGTCGTCGGGACAGGGGGACTAGAGGCTACACCTTC.

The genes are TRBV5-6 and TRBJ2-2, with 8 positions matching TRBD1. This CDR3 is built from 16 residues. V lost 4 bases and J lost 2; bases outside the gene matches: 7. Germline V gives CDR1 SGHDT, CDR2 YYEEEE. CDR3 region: CASSRPGQGNTGELFF. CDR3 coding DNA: TGTGCCAGCAGCCGCCCCGGACAGGGTAACACCGGGGAGCTGTTTTTT.

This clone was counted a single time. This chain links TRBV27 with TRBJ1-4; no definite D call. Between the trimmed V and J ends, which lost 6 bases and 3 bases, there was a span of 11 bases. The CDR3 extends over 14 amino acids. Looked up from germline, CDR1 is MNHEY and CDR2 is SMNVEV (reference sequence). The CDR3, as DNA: TGTGCCAGCAGAGGGTACGGGGCTAATGAAAAACTGTTTTTT. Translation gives CASRGYGANEKLFF.

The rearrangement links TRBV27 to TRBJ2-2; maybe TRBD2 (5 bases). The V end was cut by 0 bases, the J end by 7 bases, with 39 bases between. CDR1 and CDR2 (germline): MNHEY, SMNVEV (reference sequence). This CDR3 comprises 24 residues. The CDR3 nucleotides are TGTGCCAGCAGTTTATCTATCCCCCTCAGCGCAGCGGTAATTTCTAATACACCGCGCGGGGAGCTGTTTTTT. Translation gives CASSLSIPLSAAVISNTPRGELFF.

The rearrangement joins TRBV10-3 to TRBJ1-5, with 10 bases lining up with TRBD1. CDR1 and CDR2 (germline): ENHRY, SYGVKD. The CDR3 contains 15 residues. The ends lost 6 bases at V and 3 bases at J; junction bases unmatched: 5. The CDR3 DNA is TGTGCCATCAGCTTGGACAGGGGGAACAATCAGCCCCAGCATTTT. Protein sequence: CAISLDRGNNQPQHF.